The 2 T cell receptor beta chains in this list originate from one sample, sequenced in a study of STAT3 mutations in large granular lymphocyte leukemia. Using immunoSEQ multiplex PCR, the repertoire was profiled, and TCRdb retains in-frame clones only, with some absent. The sample yields about 1,800 clones, about 30% seen once. Their cognate antigens are unknown. Regarding the study as a whole: At least one immunodominant TCR beta clonotype appeared in every T-cell large granular lymphocyte leukemia patient.

Source material: peripheral blood mononuclear cells. All receptors derive from a male patient aged 45-60 years with T-cell large granular lymphocyte leukemia. Some clones in this sample may be carry-over from other donors' samples.

The rearrangement uses TRBV27 and TRBJ2-7; 8 nucleotides match TRBD1. Germline values: CDR1 MNHEY, CDR2 SMNVEV (reference sequence). The CDR3 totals 15 residues. V lost 0 bases, J lost 5 bases, and 6 bases stayed unmatched. The CDR3 protein is CASSLSPGGLNEQYF. Written as DNA, the CDR3 is TGTGCCAGCAGTTTATCCCCAGGGGGCCTGAACGAGCAGTACTTC.

The chain combines TRBV5-4 with TRBJ2-1; D is uncertain. The V gene lost 0 bases and the J gene lost 11 bases, with 12 bases spanning the gap. The CDR3 spans 13 residues. Germline V gene lookup returns CDR1 SGHNT and CDR2 YYREEE (reference sequence). CDR3 region: CASSLAGRVKQFF. In DNA form, the CDR3 reads TGTGCCAGCAGCTTGGCCGGAAGGGTTAAGCAGTTCTTC.